Presented here are 6 T cell receptor beta chains from one specimen sequenced in a study of T cell repertoires in cytomegalovirus infection. TCRdb re-called the reads with MiXCR, one entry per CDR3 protein. The sample consists of more than 650,000 distinct CDR3 sequences, 35% of them appearing once. Sequencing was carried out using PBMCs. The receptors were gathered from a human donor in good health (CMV status not recorded). Some clones in this sample may be carry-over from other donors' samples.

A remark on this clonotype: A much larger clone is a single base away; this may be a read error. This sequence joins TRBV27 and TRBJ1-5, with D possibly TRBD1 on 6 matching bases. From germline, CDR1 is MNHEY and CDR2 SMNVEV (reference sequence). There are 16 residues in the CDR3. The CDR3 loop is CASSLGGPESNHPQHF. The CDR3, as DNA: TGTGCCAGCAGTTTGGGGGGGCCGGAGAGCAATCATCCCCAGCATTTT.

For the CDR3, the DNA is TGTGCCAGCAGCCAAAGAGGAGCCGAGCAGTACTTC. This gives the protein CASSQRGAEQYF. This rearrangement joins TRBV12-3 or TRBV12-4 to TRBJ2-7; no clear D. V was clipped by 6 bases and J by 6 bases, with 12 bases between them. The CDR3 contains 12 residues.

The genes are TRBV4-1 and TRBJ2-7; 10 nucleotides align to TRBD2. V trimming: 0 bases; J trimming: 3 bases; junction bases outside the gene matches: 5. In germline, CDR1 is MGHRA, CDR2 YSYEKL. The CDR3 runs 16 residues. This CDR3 reads CASSQEPSGRRYEQYF. The CDR3 DNA sequence: TGCGCCAGCAGCCAAGAGCCTAGCGGGAGACGCTACGAGCAGTACTTC.

There are a few counts of this clonotype. V is TRBV27 and J is TRBJ2-2; D may be TRBD1 or TRBD2 (6 bases each). The CDR3 loop spans 14 amino acids. Trimming left V 10 bases short and J 1 base short, with 13 bases between. Germline V gene data show CDR1 as MNHEY and CDR2 as SMNVEV (reference sequence). The CDR3 here is CATQGGMNTGELFF. The DNA of the CDR3 is TGTGCCACCCAAGGGGGGATGAACACCGGGGAGCTGTTTTTT.

This clonotype was counted between two and nine times. This rearrangement joins TRBV28 to TRBJ2-3; maybe TRBD2 (5 bases). Looked up from germline, CDR1 is MDHEN and CDR2 is SYDVKM. With 4 bases removed from V and 2 bases from J, the gap between germline ends came to 13 bases. This CDR3 has 15 residues. CDR3 bases: TGTGCCAGCAGTTCTAGGAGGAGGAACACAGATACGCAGTATTTT. Protein: CASSSRRRNTDTQYF.

The chain uses TRBV5-6 and TRBJ1-1; D is ambiguous. This CDR3 comprises 14 residues. V gave up 1 base and J gave up 0 bases, with 7 bases separating them. The germline V gene has CDR1 SGHDT and CDR2 YYEEEE. Written as DNA, the CDR3 is TGTGCCAGCAGCTTGCCGAACTTGAACACTGAAGCTTTCTTT. Translation: CASSLPNLNTEAFF.